This T cell receptor beta chain was obtained from a study of Graves' ophthalmopathy and Graves' hyperthyroidism. Study summary: Before any treatment, peripheral blood was taken at the initial diagnosis.

There are many counts of this clonotype. Its specificity is not known. The V end was cut by 2 bases, the J end by 6 bases, with 14 bases between. The length of the CDR3 is 14 residues. The germline gives CDR1 SEHNR, CDR2 FQNEAQ (reference sequence). Study-level findings and limits: The model's prediction of ophthalmopathy progression had roughly 71% sensitivity and around 77% specificity.

The sequenced template was RNA, covering the TCR beta CDR3 region. HTBI primers served in a first-round RT-PCR, which a second-round multiplex PCR followed. TCRdb re-called the multiplex PCR reads through MiXCR, storing one row per CDR3 protein. The sample includes more than 550,000 distinct CDR3 sequences, over 40% of them seen just once. Ophthalmopathy donors were characterized by moderate-to-severe activity, CAS of at least 3, NOSPECS of at least 4, and duration under 3 months. Sequencing input: peripheral blood. The clonotype was recovered from an adult man with Graves' ophthalmopathy. J is TRBJ2-7 and V is TRBV7-9; the D is unclear. In nucleotides, the CDR3 is TGTGCCAGCAGCTTATTCCCCGGTACCCTCGAGCAGTACTTC. This encodes CASSLFPGTLEQYF. Combining the CDR3 with reference TRBV7-9 and TRBJ2-7 gives the whole variable domain DTGVSQNPRHKITKRGQNVTFRCDPISEHNRLYWYRQTLGQGPEFLTYFQNEAQLEKSRLLSDRFSAERPKGSFSTLEIQRTEQGDSAMYLCASSLFPGTLEQYFGPGTRLTVT.